This TCR beta chain is from a study of regulatory T cells in long-lasting Graves disease. Arm-PCR of CDR3 regions and iRepertoire HTBI primers were used to build TCR beta libraries. TCRdb re-derived calls from the multiplex PCR reads in MiXCR, one entry per CDR3 protein. The sample lists fewer than 600,000 distinct CDR3 sequences; about 20% were seen once. Germline CDR1 is GTSNPN and CDR2 is SVGIG (reference sequence). Trimming removed 1 base at V and 3 bases at J, with 16 bases between. CDR3 length equals 15 residues. Study-level results: Researchers examined only peripheral blood and not thyroid tissue.

This clonotype was seen more than once but under ten times. Its target is unknown. Time point meaning: persistent/refractory GD, antithyroid drugs over 5 years with positive TRAb. RNA extracted from PBMCs served as the sequencing template. Sequenced material: peripheral blood mononuclear cells (PBMCs), taken when the disease was refractory, from a patient treated with antithyroid drugs. The rearrangement links TRBV30 to TRBJ2-7, with D perhaps TRBD1 or TRBD2 (5 bases each). This receptor was identified in a female donor with Graves disease. This CDR3 reads CAWSAPRDGRYEQYF. The CDR3 nucleotides are TGTGCCTGGAGTGCCCCCCGGGACGGCCGCTACGAGCAGTACTTC.